The 9 T cell receptor beta chains given below trace back to one sample, sequenced in a study of T cell responses to AZD1222 COVID-19 vaccine. Using immunoSEQ multiplex PCR, the repertoire was profiled, and TCRdb retains in-frame clones only, with some absent. The data hold 120,000 or so clones, with approximately 88% observed a single time. The sequences come from peripheral blood, collected on day 0 of AZD1222 vaccination. Receptors originate from an adult in good health.

The rearrangement links TRBV5-6 to TRBJ1-1; D is perhaps TRBD1 (5 bases). With 4 bases removed from V and 6 bases from J, the gap between germline ends came to 16 bases. Germline loops: CDR1 SGHDT, CDR2 YYEEEE. CDR3 length: 14 residues. The CDR3 is CASSGGRGSAEAFF. As DNA, the CDR3 is TGTGCCAGCAGCGGGGGACGGGGAAGCGCTGAAGCTTTCTTT.

There are a few counts of this clone. This chain links TRBV14 with TRBJ1-2; D is perhaps TRBD1 (5 bases). The CDR3 sequence is 15 residues long. Germline V gene sequence: CDR1 SGHDN, CDR2 FVKESK. V was trimmed by 0 bases and J by 4 bases, leaving 12 bases between them. CDR3 in amino acids: CASSQDDSTSYGYTF. CDR3 DNA: TGTGCCAGCAGCCAAGATGACAGCACTTCCTATGGCTACACCTTC.

The chain couples TRBV6-5 to TRBJ2-5; perhaps TRBD2 as D (5 bases). Trimming shortened V by 8 bases and J by 4 bases, and 11 bases separated the two germline ends. The CDR3 totals 12 residues. The germline V gene has CDR1 MNHEY and CDR2 SVGAGI. This CDR3 is CASAQSGETQYF. The DNA of the CDR3 is TGTGCCAGCGCACAAAGCGGAGAGACCCAGTACTTC.

The V call is TRBV5-6, the J call TRBJ2-7; no clear D. The CDR3 totals 14 residues. Between the trimmed V and J ends, which lost 0 bases and 2 bases, there was a span of 9 bases. Germline CDR1 is SGHDT and CDR2 is YYEEEE. CDR3 amino acids: CASSLAAAPYEQYF. CDR3 DNA sequence: TGTGCCAGCAGCTTGGCCGCGGCGCCCTACGAGCAGTACTTC.

The rearrangement uses TRBV27 and TRBJ1-6, with TRBD1 as a possible D gene (5 bases). The germline gives CDR1 MNHEY, CDR2 SMNVEV (reference sequence). Trimming cost V 5 bases and J 10 bases, with 12 bases left between them. This CDR3 contains 13 residues. CDR3 bases: TGTGCCAGCAGTCCCTGGGGGGAATCACCCCTCCACTTT. Translated: CASSPWGESPLHF.

The chain couples TRBV5-8 to TRBJ2-7, with 13 bases lining up with TRBD2. Germline V gene data show CDR1 as SGHTS and CDR2 as YDEGEE. J gave up 3 bases and V 5 bases, and 8 bases lay outside the gene matches. CDR3 length: 16 amino acids. As DNA, the CDR3 is TGTGCCAGCAGACCAGGACTAGCGGGAGTAAGCTACGAGCAGTACTTC. This sequence encodes CASRPGLAGVSYEQYF.

The J gene is TRBJ1-3, the V gene TRBV28; 8 positions match TRBD1. V gave up 6 bases and J gave up 2 bases; unmatched junction bases: 3. Germline CDR1 MDHEN, CDR2 SYDVKM. The CDR3 runs 14 residues. CDR3 DNA: TGTGCCAGCAGACAGGGGGGAACTGGAAACACCATATATTTT. Protein sequence: CASRQGGTGNTIYF. The complete variable domain, with remaining parts taken from reference TRBV28 and TRBJ1-3, reads DVKVTQSSRYLVKRTGEKVFLECVQDMDHENMFWYRQDPGLGLRLIYFSYDVKMKEKGDIPEGYSVSREKKERFSLILESASTNQTSMYLCASRQGGTGNTIYFGEGSWLTVV.

The chain carries TRBV9 and TRBJ1-1; the D gene is possibly TRBD1 (5 bases). V dropped 3 bases and J dropped 7 bases, with 16 bases sitting between them. Germline assignment: CDR1 SGDLS and CDR2 YYNGEE. The CDR3 contains 14 residues. CDR3 residues: CASSGRETGIEAFF. For the CDR3, the DNA is TGTGCCAGCAGCGGGCGAGAAACAGGAATTGAAGCTTTCTTT.

The genes are TRBV7-2 and TRBJ2-5; possible D gene TRBD2, 6 bases. V gave up 6 bases and J gave up 5 bases, with 13 bases separating them. Looked up from germline, CDR1 is SGHTA and CDR2 is FQGNSA. The CDR3 runs to 13 residues. The CDR3 region has the DNA TGTGCCAGCAGAAATAGCGGCAGGGAGACCCAGTACTTC. Protein product: CASRNSGRETQYF.